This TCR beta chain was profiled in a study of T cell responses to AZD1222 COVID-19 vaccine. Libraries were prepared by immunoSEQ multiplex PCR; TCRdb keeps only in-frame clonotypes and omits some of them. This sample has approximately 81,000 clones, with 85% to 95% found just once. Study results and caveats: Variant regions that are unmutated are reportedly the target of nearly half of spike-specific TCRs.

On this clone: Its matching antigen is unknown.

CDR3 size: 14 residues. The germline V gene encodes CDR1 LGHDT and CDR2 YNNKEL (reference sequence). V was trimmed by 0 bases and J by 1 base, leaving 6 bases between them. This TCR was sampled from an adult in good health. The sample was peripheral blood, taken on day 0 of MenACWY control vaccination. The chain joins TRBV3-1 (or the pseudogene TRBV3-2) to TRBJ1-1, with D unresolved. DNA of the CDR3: TGTGCCAGCAGCCAAGAGGTGGGGAACACTGAAGCTTTCTTT. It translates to CASSQEVGNTEAFF.